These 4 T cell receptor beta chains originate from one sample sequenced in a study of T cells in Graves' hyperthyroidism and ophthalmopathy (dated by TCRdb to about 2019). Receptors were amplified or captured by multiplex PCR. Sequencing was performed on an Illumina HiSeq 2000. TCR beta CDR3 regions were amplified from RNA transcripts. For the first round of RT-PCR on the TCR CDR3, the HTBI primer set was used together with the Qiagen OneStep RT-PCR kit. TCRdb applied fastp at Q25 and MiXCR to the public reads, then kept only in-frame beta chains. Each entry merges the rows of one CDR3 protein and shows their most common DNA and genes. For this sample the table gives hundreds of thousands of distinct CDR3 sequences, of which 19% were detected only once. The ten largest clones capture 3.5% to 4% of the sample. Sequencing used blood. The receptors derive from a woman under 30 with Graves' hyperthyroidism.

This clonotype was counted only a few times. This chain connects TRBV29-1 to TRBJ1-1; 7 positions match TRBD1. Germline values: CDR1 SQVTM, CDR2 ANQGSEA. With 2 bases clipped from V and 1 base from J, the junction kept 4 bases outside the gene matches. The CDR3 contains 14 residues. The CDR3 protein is CSVEPRGRNTEAFF. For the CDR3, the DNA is TGCAGCGTTGAACCGAGGGGGCGGAACACTGAAGCTTTCTTT. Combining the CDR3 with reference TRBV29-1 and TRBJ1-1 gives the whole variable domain SAVISQKPSRDICQRGTSLTIQCQVDSQVTMMFWYRQQPGQSLTLIATANQGSEATYESGFVIDKFPISRPNLTFSTLTVSNMSPEDSSIYLCSVEPRGRNTEAFFGQGTRLTVV.

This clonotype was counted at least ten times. The DNA of the CDR3 is TGCGCCAGCAGCTTGGCCTCGACAGGGACCCCGGAGACCCAGTACTTC. Protein: CASSLASTGTPETQYF. This chain links TRBV5-1 with TRBJ2-5, with 7 nucleotides matching TRBD1. The V and J ends lost 0 bases and 5 bases, in that order; junction bases with no gene match: 10. The germline V gene encodes CDR1 SGHRS and CDR2 YFSETQ. This CDR3 spans 16 amino acids.

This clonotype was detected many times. This CDR3 reads CASSVRLAGWETQYF. CDR3 sequence (DNA): TGTGCCAGCAGTGTTAGGCTAGCAGGTTGGGAGACCCAGTACTTC. The gene calls are TRBV2 and TRBJ2-5; D possibly corresponds to TRBD2 (5 bases). Deletions cut 4 bases from V and 5 bases from J, with 17 bases between. The CDR3 is made up of 15 amino acids. Germline V gene sequence: CDR1 SNHLY, CDR2 FYNNEI.

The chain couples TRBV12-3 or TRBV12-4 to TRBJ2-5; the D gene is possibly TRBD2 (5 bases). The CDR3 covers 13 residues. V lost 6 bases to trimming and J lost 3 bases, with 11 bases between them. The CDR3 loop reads CASSFGLKETQYF. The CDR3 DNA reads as TGTGCCAGCAGCTTCGGACTCAAAGAGACCCAGTACTTC.